The 28 T cell receptor beta chains below all came from one sample that was sequenced in a study of CD4 T cells in relation to SARS-CoV-2 and coronaviruses. Measured with immunoSEQ multiplex PCR; TCRdb has only the in-frame clones, and not every one. The sample holds tens of thousands of clones; approximately 85% are singletons and the top ten take 3.1%. Material: memory CD4+ T cells from PBMCs. The receptors derive from an adult with COVID-19.

The rearrangement uses TRBV19 and TRBJ2-3; TRBD2 agrees at 12 bases. Germline V gene sequence: CDR1 LNHDA, CDR2 SQIVND (reference sequence). V was pared by 5 bases and J by 6 bases, with 6 bases of the junction left unmatched. CDR3 length equals 15 residues. Here the CDR3 reads CASSPSGRAGDTQYF. CDR3 DNA: TGTGCCAGTAGTCCTAGCGGGAGGGCCGGGGATACGCAGTATTTT.

The chain has TRBV2 and TRBJ2-7; 9 nucleotides match TRBD1. V lost 9 bases to trimming and J lost 3 bases; unmatched junction nucleotides: 9. CDR1 and CDR2 from the germline V gene are SNHLY and FYNNEI. The CDR3 length is 14 residues. The CDR3 DNA follows: TGTGCCAGTTCTAGGCGGACAGGGGACTACGAGCAGTACTTC. Translation gives CASSRRTGDYEQYF.

The chain joins TRBV5-4 to TRBJ2-1; 7 nucleotides agree with TRBD1. The CDR3 covers 15 residues. With V trimmed by 4 bases and J by 4 bases, 8 bases remained unmatched. Germline V gene data show CDR1 as SGHNT and CDR2 as YYREEE (reference sequence). The chain's CDR3 is CASSTGTDVYNEQFF. CDR3 in DNA: TGTGCCAGCAGCACCGGGACAGACGTATACAATGAGCAGTTCTTC.

The V gene is TRBV7-9, the J gene TRBJ2-2; D not resolved. V was cut by 8 bases and J by 5 bases, with 15 bases left in between. The CDR3 extends over 14 amino acids. The germline V gene has CDR1 SEHNR and CDR2 FQNEAQ (reference sequence). The CDR3, as DNA: TGTGCCAGCTACCCTAAGGTTCGGACCGGGGAGCTGTTTTTT. Its protein is CASYPKVRTGELFF.

This clone showed up just once. The rearrangement uses TRBV5-4 and TRBJ2-1; D is perhaps TRBD2 (6 bases). Germline lookup yields CDR1 SGHNT and CDR2 YYREEE (reference sequence). This CDR3 is 11 amino acids long. Deletions cut 3 bases from V and 8 bases from J, with 6 bases between. Written as DNA, the CDR3 is TGTGCCAGCAGCTGGAGGGATGAGCAGTTCTTC. Its protein product is CASSWRDEQFF.

The V call is TRBV20-1, the J call TRBJ2-3; D is perhaps TRBD2 (7 bases). The V gene's germline CDR1 is DFQATT and CDR2 SNEGSKA (reference sequence). V was clipped by 6 bases and J by 2 bases, with 21 bases between them. The CDR3 has 16 residues. Here the CDR3 reads CSASRGEGRITDTQYF. Written as DNA, the CDR3 is TGCAGTGCAAGTAGGGGGGAGGGCCGTATCACAGATACGCAGTATTTT.

The chain employs TRBV5-5 and TRBJ2-1; 9 bases fit TRBD2. Germline lookup yields CDR1 SGHKS and CDR2 YYEKEE (reference sequence). The CDR3 has 15 residues. The V gene end was trimmed by 0 bases and the J gene end by 5 bases; junction bases not matched to a gene: 3. The CDR3 nucleotides read TGTGCCAGCAGCTTGGGGCTAGCGGGAAACAATGAGCAGTTCTTC. Its translation is CASSLGLAGNNEQFF.

The chain links TRBV6-6 to TRBJ2-1, with 7 nucleotides matching TRBD2. This CDR3 is 15 amino acids long. CDR1 is MNHNY and CDR2 is SVGAGI in the germline V gene (reference sequence). V was clipped by 7 bases and J by 2 bases; unmatched bases: 8. The CDR3 sequence is CASTTSGTAYNEQFF. In DNA, the CDR3 is TGTGCCAGCACCACGAGCGGGACCGCCTACAATGAGCAGTTCTTC.

This chain links TRBV6-1 with TRBJ2-2, with 10 bases fitting TRBD2. V lost 5 bases and J lost 4; bases outside the gene matches: 4. CDR1 and CDR2 (germline): MNHNS, SASEGT. The CDR3 runs to 15 residues. The CDR3 reads CASSLSGRGTGELFF. The CDR3 DNA sequence: TGTGCCAGCAGTTTGAGCGGGAGGGGCACCGGGGAGCTGTTTTTT.

The rearrangement links TRBV7-3 to TRBJ1-1; D not resolved. The V gene's germline CDR1 is SGHTA and CDR2 FQGTGA. V lost 5 bases and J lost 7, with 14 bases in between. This CDR3 is 13 amino acids long. In nucleotides, the CDR3 is TGTGCCAGCAGCGGAGGTTCAGGAGTTGAAGCTTTCTTT. Translation gives CASSGGSGVEAFF.

The chain joins TRBV6-5 to TRBJ2-1; D remains unclear. The ends were cut back, 9 bases at V and 0 bases at J, with 9 bases in the middle. Germline values: CDR1 MNHEY, CDR2 SVGAGI. The CDR3 is 13 residues long. CDR3 in amino acids: CARVHSSYNEQFF. Here the CDR3 DNA reads TGTGCCAGAGTACATAGCTCCTACAATGAGCAGTTCTTC.

This chain joins TRBV25-1 and TRBJ2-7; 7 bases map to TRBD2. The CDR3 spans 15 residues. Looked up from germline, CDR1 is MGHDK and CDR2 is SYGVNS. The V segment lost 3 bases and the J segment 4 bases; nucleotides outside the gene matches: 9. The chain's CDR3 is CASSDERDGFYEQYF. In DNA, the CDR3 is TGTGCCAGCAGTGACGAGCGGGACGGATTTTACGAGCAGTACTTC.

The chain recombines TRBV7-8 with TRBJ2-7; possibly TRBD1 for D (6 bases). Germline CDR1 is SGHVS and CDR2 is FQNEAQ. The CDR3 totals 13 residues. Trimming stripped 7 bases from V and 3 bases from J, with 13 bases between. CDR3 amino acids: CASTQRGGYEQYF. Here the CDR3 DNA reads TGTGCCAGCACACAGAGAGGGGGCTACGAGCAGTACTTC.

This clone was seen a handful of times. V usage is TRBV18 and J usage is TRBJ2-5, with 7 nucleotides matching TRBD2. The CDR3 is 16 residues long. From germline, CDR1 is KGHSH and CDR2 LQKENI. V was clipped by 3 bases and J by 5 bases; unmatched bases: 12. CDR3 in amino acids: CASSPLKTSQAETQYF. The CDR3, as DNA: TGTGCCAGCTCACCCTTGAAGACTAGCCAGGCCGAGACCCAGTACTTC. Complete variable domain (other parts from reference TRBV18 and TRBJ2-5): NAGVMQNPRHLVRRRGQEARLRCSPMKGHSHVYWYRQLPEEGLKFMVYLQKENIIDESGMPKERFSAEFPKEGPSILRIQQVVRGDSAAYFCASSPLKTSQAETQYFGPGTRLLVL.

The chain couples TRBV28 to TRBJ1-5; D may be TRBD1 (6 bases). This CDR3 has 15 residues. The germline V and J ends were trimmed by 3 bases and 4 bases, with 13 bases remaining between them. CDR1 MDHEN and CDR2 SYDVKM come from the germline V gene. CDR3 residues: CASSFTGTKNQPQHF. The CDR3 nucleotides are TGTGCCAGCAGTTTTACCGGGACAAAGAATCAGCCCCAGCATTTT.

This clone came up once. This chain links TRBV28 with TRBJ2-7, with 7 nucleotides matching TRBD2. CDR3 length: 13 amino acids. Germline CDR1 MDHEN, CDR2 SYDVKM. Trimming at V came to 2 bases and at J to 2 bases, leaving 0 bases not matched to a gene. The CDR3 nucleotides read TGTGCCAGCAGTTTAGCGGGGGCCTACGAGCAGTACTTC. Translated, it gives CASSLAGAYEQYF.

This clone was detected once. The rearrangement links TRBV18 to TRBJ2-5; D is undetermined. There are 12 residues in the CDR3. Trimming cost V 0 bases and J 3 bases, with 2 bases left between them. Germline values: CDR1 KGHSH, CDR2 LQKENI. The CDR3 DNA reads as TGTGCCAGCTCACCACCGGAAGAGACCCAGTACTTC. Translated, it gives CASSPPEETQYF.

The table lists this clone with a count of one. The gene calls are TRBV5-4 and TRBJ2-3, with a weak D call TRBD2 (5 bases). This CDR3 has 14 amino acids. Trimming took off 5 bases at V and 5 bases at J, with 15 bases between the two ends. CDR1 is SGHNT and CDR2 is YYREEE in the germline V gene (reference sequence). The CDR3 protein is CASSPRVPGDTQYF. The DNA for the CDR3 is TGTGCCAGCAGTCCGCGGGTGCCGGGAGATACGCAGTATTTT.

The rearrangement links TRBV18 to TRBJ1-2; D unclear. The CDR3 spans 15 residues. CDR1 and CDR2 from the germline V gene are KGHSH and LQKENI. V shed 3 bases and J shed 8 bases, with 19 bases lying between them. CDR3 DNA: TGTGCCAGCTCACCTGTAGACTCGGTCCCTCGCGGCTACACCTTC. Translated, it gives CASSPVDSVPRGYTF. Based on the CDR3 plus reference TRBV18 and TRBJ1-2, the full variable domain is NAGVMQNPRHLVRRRGQEARLRCSPMKGHSHVYWYRQLPEEGLKFMVYLQKENIIDESGMPKERFSAEFPKEGPSILRIQQVVRGDSAAYFCASSPVDSVPRGYTFGSGTRLTVV.

This clone was recorded once. This rearrangement joins TRBV27 to TRBJ2-7; D may correspond to TRBD1 or TRBD2 (5 bases each). With 0 bases removed from V and 5 bases from J, the gap between germline ends came to 11 bases. CDR3 length equals 14 residues. From germline, CDR1 is MNHEY and CDR2 SMNVEV (reference sequence). The DNA for the CDR3 is TGTGCCAGCAGTTTATCCCGGGGCCGGGACGAGCAGTACTTC. This encodes CASSLSRGRDEQYF.

The chain is built from TRBV5-1 and TRBJ2-7; 10 nucleotides agree with TRBD2. CDR3 size: 14 residues. Germline values: CDR1 SGHRS, CDR2 YFSETQ. Unmatched junction bases numbered 4, after V lost 2 bases and J lost 5 bases. CDR3 coding DNA: TGCGCCAGCAGCTTAAGGACTAGCGGAGACGAGCAGTACTTC. Amino acids: CASSLRTSGDEQYF.

The rearrangement uses TRBV5-1 and TRBJ2-1; D remains ambiguous. The V gene's germline CDR1 is SGHRS and CDR2 YFSETQ. Trimming stripped 3 bases from V and 4 bases from J, with 8 bases between. The CDR3 spans 13 residues. DNA for the CDR3: TGCGCCAGCAGCTCGGACCAATACAATGAGCAGTTCTTC. Translated, it gives CASSSDQYNEQFF.

The chain uses TRBV10-3 and TRBJ1-4, with TRBD1 matching 10 bases. The CDR3 covers 14 residues. Losses at the gene ends were 4 bases for V and 8 bases for J; bases not matched to a gene: 4. Germline loops: CDR1 ENHRY, CDR2 SYGVKD. The CDR3 sequence is CAISGDRGGEKLFF. The CDR3 DNA sequence: TGTGCCATCAGTGGGGACAGGGGCGGCGAAAAACTGTTTTTT.

The chain links TRBV29-1 to TRBJ2-2, with 8 positions matching TRBD1. V shed 2 bases and J 6 bases; nucleotides not matched to a gene: 8. The CDR3 is 15 amino acids. Germline V gene data show CDR1 as SQVTM and CDR2 as ANQGSEA. CDR3 nucleotides: TGCAGCGTTGAATCCGGGACAGGAAACCCCGGGGAGCTGTTTTTT. The encoded protein is CSVESGTGNPGELFF.

The chain is built from TRBV7-9 and TRBJ2-6, with 7 bases that match TRBD1. Trimming at V came to 8 bases and at J to 0 bases, leaving 7 bases not matched to a gene. The germline V gene encodes CDR1 SEHNR and CDR2 FQNEAQ (reference sequence). This CDR3 is 16 amino acids long. The CDR3 sequence is CASRARGTSGANVLTF. For the CDR3, the DNA is TGTGCCAGCCGTGCCAGGGGGACCTCTGGGGCCAACGTCCTGACTTTC.

V is TRBV5-4 and J is TRBJ1-2; 7 nucleotides line up with TRBD1. Trimming took 0 bases from V and 7 from J; bases not matched to a gene: 3. This CDR3 spans 13 amino acids. The germline CDR1 and CDR2 sequences are SGHNT and YYREEE (reference sequence). CDR3 region: CASSLEQGTGYTF. The CDR3 DNA reads TGTGCCAGCAGCTTGGAACAGGGGACTGGCTACACCTTC.

This rearrangement joins TRBV6-6 to TRBJ2-7; 7 bases agree with TRBD1. The CDR3 contains 13 residues. Germline CDR1 is MNHNY and CDR2 is SVGAGI (reference sequence). With 6 bases clipped from V and 2 bases from J, the junction kept 4 bases outside the gene matches. The CDR3 sequence is CASSTQGTYEQYF. DNA for the CDR3: TGTGCCAGCAGCACACAGGGGACCTACGAGCAGTACTTC.

The V gene is TRBV28, the J gene TRBJ1-4; no firm D call. The CDR3 is made up of 18 amino acids. With 6 bases removed from V and 2 bases from J, the gap between germline ends came to 22 bases. The germline V gene encodes CDR1 MDHEN and CDR2 SYDVKM. CDR3 sequence (DNA): TGTGCCAGCAGCCCCCAATTCACCCTCAGGACTACTAATGAAAAACTGTTTTTT. It specifies CASSPQFTLRTTNEKLFF.